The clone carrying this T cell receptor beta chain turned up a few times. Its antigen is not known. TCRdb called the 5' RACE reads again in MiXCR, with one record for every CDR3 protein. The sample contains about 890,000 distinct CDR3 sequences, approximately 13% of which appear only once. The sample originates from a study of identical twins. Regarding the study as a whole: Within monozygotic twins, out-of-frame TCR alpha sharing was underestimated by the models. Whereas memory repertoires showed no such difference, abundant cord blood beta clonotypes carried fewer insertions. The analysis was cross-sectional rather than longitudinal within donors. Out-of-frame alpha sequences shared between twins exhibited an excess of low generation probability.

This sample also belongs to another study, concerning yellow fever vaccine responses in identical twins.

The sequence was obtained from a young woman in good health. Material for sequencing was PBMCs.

CDR3 amino acids: CASSLGRGPLNEQFF. The CDR3 nucleotides read TGTGCCAGCAGCTTAGGAAGGGGGCCCCTTAATGAGCAGTTCTTC. The gene calls are TRBV7-3 and TRBJ2-1; TRBD1 matches 7 bases. The V gene end was trimmed by 2 bases and the J gene end by 7 bases; junction bases not matched to a gene: 8. Per the germline V gene, CDR1 is SGHTA and CDR2 is FQGTGA. The CDR3 loop spans 15 amino acids.